This T cell receptor beta chain comes out of a study of CXCR3-negative and CXCR3-positive naive CD8 T cells (dated by TCRdb to about 2019). A note on the overall study: In total, some 130 million TRB reads were obtained, or roughly 1.5 +/- 0.3 million reads per library. TRBV-TRBJ cluster analysis included naive subsets from a handful of donors and memory cells from 3 donors. Diversity and physicochemical repertoire analyses covered some ten donors pooled from two independent experiments. Beyond this particular receptor, the publication reports: Both naive subsets had comparably high repertoire diversity, while memory CD8+ T cells had much lower repertoire diversity. TRB CDR3s from CXCR3-positive naive cells showed higher hydrophobicity (lower Kidera factor 4), lower energy, and higher strength and volume indices than CXCR3-negative naive cells. Naive CXCR3-negative and CXCR3-positive cells from the same donor showed similar TRBV-TRBJ usage, whereas memory cells showed distinct patterns. Because surface CD5, which has been linked to self-reactivity in mice, was comparable between naive subsets, TCR interaction strength was also inferred from TRB CDR3 physicochemical properties. CXCR3 expression partially decreased after cryopreservation, so most assays used freshly isolated PBMCs.

The sequencer was a NextSeq 550. The Human TCR Profiling Kit (MiLaboratory) was used to make UMI-labeled 5' RACE TRB cDNA libraries. cDNA synthesis used the entire amount of extracted RNA, and PCR amplification then used the entire amount of cDNA produced. Libraries were prepared in parallel using an identical number of PCR cycles. From the authors' description of their analysis: With a minimum of two reads required per UMI, MIGEC and MiXCR pulled out about 54,000 +/- 9,700 unique UMI-labeled TRB cDNA molecules from each library. On average, each library contained approximately 40,000 +/- 10,000 functional in-frame TRB CDR3 nucleotide clonotypes without stop codons. After downsampling to 5000 UMI-labeled TRB molecules per sample, diversity metrics, including normalized Shannon-Wiener and Chao1, were computed in VDJtools. VDJtools computed clonotype-size-weighted physicochemical properties of the central five CDR3 residues: interaction energy, strength, volume and Kidera factor 4. TCRdb reprocessed the reads, reporting each CDR3 protein sequence once and no DNA. The V and J calls were determined by TCRdb, not by the authors. This sample's records show 4,000 to 6,000 distinct CDR3 sequences. 2% to 3% of the sample comes from the top ten.

Frequency alone marks this clonotype as medium-sized (0.01 to 0.1%); no count is stored. Its antigen remains undetermined. For each CD8+ T cell subset, flow sorting was done in triplicate, and 250,000 to 300,000 cells per subset went directly into RLT lysis buffer. To keep memory contaminants out, a stringent definition of naive CD8+ T cells was applied: CD45RO-CCR7+CD27+CD95-. Peripheral blood mononuclear cells were isolated from buffy coats by standard density gradient centrifugation. Naive CXCR3-negative and CXCR3-positive CD8+ T cells were flow-sorted on a FACSAria III. Total RNA was extracted from sorted cells with an RNeasy Mini Kit. Reading the germline V gene gives CDR1 SQVTM and CDR2 ANQGSEA. Counted from cysteine to phenylalanine, this CDR3 has 15 amino acids. There is no recorded DNA.

This sequence originates from a human donor in good health. Some clones in this sample may be carry-over from other donors' samples. Rearrangement joined TRBV29-1 to TRBJ1-2; the D call from TCRdb, TRBD1, cannot be confirmed without DNA. Sequencing was performed on naive CXCR3+ CD8+ T cells from blood. The sample's cell subset or site, from its label and the paper: CD45RO-CCR7+CD27+CD95- naive CD8+ T cells expressing CXCR3 (TNR3+). CDR3 region: CSVDDGQAANYGYTF.